This T cell receptor beta chain was found in a study of CD8+ T cells in alopecia areata. RNA was extracted and reverse transcribed into cDNA as the sequencing template. Generated by immunoSEQ multiplex PCR, the TCRdb table keeps only in-frame clones and is missing some. The table has hundreds of thousands of clones, about 53% seen once. This CDR3 is 15 amino acids long. The ends were cut back, 0 bases at V and 9 bases at J, with 16 bases in the middle. The germline V gene encodes CDR1 SGDLS and CDR2 YYNGEE. This clone was counted a few times. The V gene is TRBV9, the J gene TRBJ2-1; D is possibly TRBD1 (5 bases). This TCR derives from a human donor with alopecia areata. Here the sequenced sample was CD4+ T cells sorted from blood, taken at week 0. For the CDR3, the DNA is TGTGCCAGCAGCGTAGCAGGGCAGGACGCCGGTGAGCAGTTCTTC. It yields the protein CASSVAGQDAGEQFF.